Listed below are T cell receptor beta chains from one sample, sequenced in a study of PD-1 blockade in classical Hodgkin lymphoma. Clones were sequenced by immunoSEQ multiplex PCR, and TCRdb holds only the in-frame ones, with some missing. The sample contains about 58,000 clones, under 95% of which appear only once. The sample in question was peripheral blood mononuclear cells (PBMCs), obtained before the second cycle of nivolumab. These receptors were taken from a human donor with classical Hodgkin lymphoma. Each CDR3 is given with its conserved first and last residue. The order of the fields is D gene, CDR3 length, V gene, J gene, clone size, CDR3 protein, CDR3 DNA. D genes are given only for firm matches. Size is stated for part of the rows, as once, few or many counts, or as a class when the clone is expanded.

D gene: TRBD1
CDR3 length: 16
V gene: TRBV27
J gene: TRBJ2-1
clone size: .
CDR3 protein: CASSLSGRGQNNEQFF
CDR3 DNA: TGTGCCAGCAGTTTAAGTGGCAGGGGGCAGAACAATGAGCAGTTCTTC

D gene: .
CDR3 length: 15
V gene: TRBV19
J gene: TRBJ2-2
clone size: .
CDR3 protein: CASSIETMNTGELFF
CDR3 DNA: TGTGCCAGTAGTATAGAAACTATGAACACCGGGGAGCTGTTTTTT

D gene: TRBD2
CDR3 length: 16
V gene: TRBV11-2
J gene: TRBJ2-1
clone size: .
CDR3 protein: CASTPGLALWDDEQFF
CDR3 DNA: TGTGCCAGCACGCCCGGACTAGCATTATGGGACGATGAGCAGTTCTTC

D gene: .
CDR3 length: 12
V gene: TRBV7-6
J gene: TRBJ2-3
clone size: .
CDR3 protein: CASSRPSDTQYF
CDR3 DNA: TGTGCCAGCAGCCGGCCGTCAGATACGCAGTATTTT

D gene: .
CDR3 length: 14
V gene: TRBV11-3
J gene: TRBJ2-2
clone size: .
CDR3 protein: CASSLDGATGELFF
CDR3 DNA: TGTGCCAGCAGCTTAGATGGGGCAACCGGGGAGCTGTTTTTT

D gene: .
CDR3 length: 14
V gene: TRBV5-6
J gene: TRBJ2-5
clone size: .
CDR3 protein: CASSFTGVSGTQYF
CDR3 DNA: TGTGCCAGCAGCTTTACAGGGGTTAGCGGGACCCAGTACTTC

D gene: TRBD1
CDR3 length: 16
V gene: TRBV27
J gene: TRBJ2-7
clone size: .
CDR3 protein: CASSHTTGTGTYEQYF
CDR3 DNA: TGTGCCAGCAGCCACACCACCGGGACAGGCACCTACGAGCAGTACTTC

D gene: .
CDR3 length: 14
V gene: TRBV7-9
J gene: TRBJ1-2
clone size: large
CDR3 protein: CASSPPLTGYGYTF
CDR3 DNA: TGTGCCAGCAGCCCCCCCTTGACAGGCTATGGCTACACCTTC

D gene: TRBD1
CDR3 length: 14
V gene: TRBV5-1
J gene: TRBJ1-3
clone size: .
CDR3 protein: CASSPGQGENTIYF
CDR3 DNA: TGCGCCAGCAGCCCAGGACAGGGAGAGAACACCATATATTTT

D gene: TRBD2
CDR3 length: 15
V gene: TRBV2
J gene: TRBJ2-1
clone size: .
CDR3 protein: CASTNRLAALGEQFF
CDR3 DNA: TGTGCCAGCACCAACAGACTAGCGGCCCTGGGTGAGCAGTTCTTC

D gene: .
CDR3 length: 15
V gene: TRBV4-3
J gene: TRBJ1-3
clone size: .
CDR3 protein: CASSQELIGGHTIYF
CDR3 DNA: TGCGCCAGCAGCCAAGAGCTCATCGGGGGCCACACCATATATTTT

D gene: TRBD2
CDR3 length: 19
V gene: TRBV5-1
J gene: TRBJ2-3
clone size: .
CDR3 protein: CASSFTTGLAGAPTDTQYF
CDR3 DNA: TGCGCCAGCAGCTTCACCACTGGACTAGCGGGGGCCCCCACAGATACGCAGTATTTT

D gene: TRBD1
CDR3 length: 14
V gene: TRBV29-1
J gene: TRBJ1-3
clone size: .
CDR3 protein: CSVETGALGNTIYF
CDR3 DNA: TGCAGCGTCGAGACAGGGGCGCTAGGAAACACCATATATTTT

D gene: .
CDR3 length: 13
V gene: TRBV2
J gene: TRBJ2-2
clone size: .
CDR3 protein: CALSRGPAGELFF
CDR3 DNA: TGTGCCTTAAGCAGGGGACCAGCCGGGGAGCTGTTTTTT

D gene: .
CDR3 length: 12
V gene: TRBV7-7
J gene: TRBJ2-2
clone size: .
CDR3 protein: CASSLEGRELFF
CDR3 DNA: TGTGCCAGCAGCTTAGAGGGGCGAGAGCTGTTTTTT

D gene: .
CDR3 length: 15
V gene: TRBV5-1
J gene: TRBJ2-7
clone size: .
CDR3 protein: CASSRWQGMAYEQYF
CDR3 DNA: TGCGCCAGCAGCAGGTGGCAGGGGATGGCCTACGAGCAGTACTTC

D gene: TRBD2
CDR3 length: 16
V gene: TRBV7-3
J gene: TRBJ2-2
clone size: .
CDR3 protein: CASSPNSGGARGELFF
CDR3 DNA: TGTGCCAGCAGCCCTAATAGCGGGGGGGCCCGCGGGGAGCTGTTTTTT

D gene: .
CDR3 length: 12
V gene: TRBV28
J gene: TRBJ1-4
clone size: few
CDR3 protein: CASSNGYEKLFF
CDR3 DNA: TGTGCCAGCAGTAACGGTTATGAAAAACTGTTTTTT

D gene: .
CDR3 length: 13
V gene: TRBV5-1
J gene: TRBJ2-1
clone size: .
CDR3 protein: CASAAGVYNEQFF
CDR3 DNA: TGCGCCAGCGCCGCAGGGGTCTACAATGAGCAGTTCTTC

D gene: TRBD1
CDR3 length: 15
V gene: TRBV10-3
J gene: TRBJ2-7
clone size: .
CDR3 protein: CAISDVGTGSYEQYF
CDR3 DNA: TGTGCCATCAGTGACGTTGGGACAGGGTCCTACGAGCAGTACTTC

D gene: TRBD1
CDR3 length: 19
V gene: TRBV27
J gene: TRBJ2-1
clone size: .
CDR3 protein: CASSSFYRSGTGGSNEQFF
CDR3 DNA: TGTGCCAGCAGTAGTTTCTATAGATCCGGGACAGGGGGAAGCAATGAGCAGTTCTTC

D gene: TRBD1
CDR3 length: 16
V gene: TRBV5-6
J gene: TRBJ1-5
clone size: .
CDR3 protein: CASSFGQGKHNQPQHF
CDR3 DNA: TGTGCCAGCAGCTTTGGACAGGGGAAACACAATCAGCCCCAGCATTTT

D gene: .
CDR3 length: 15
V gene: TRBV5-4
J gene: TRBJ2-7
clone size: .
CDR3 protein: CASSLRERGQYEQYF
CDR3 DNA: TGTGCCAGCAGCTTGCGGGAGAGGGGCCAATACGAGCAGTACTTC

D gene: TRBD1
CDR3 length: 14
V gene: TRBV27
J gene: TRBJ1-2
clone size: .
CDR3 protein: CASPRDRANYGYTF
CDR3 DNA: TGTGCCAGCCCTAGGGACAGGGCGAACTATGGCTACACCTTC

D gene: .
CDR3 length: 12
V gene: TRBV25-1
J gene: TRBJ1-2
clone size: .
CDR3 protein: CASSDGAYGYTF
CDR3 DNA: TGTGCCAGCAGTGATGGTGCCTATGGCTACACCTTC

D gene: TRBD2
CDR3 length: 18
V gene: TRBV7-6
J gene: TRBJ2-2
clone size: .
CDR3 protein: CASSLVDRTSGNTGELFF
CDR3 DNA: TGTGCCAGCAGCTTAGTCGATAGGACTAGCGGAAACACCGGGGAGCTGTTTTTT